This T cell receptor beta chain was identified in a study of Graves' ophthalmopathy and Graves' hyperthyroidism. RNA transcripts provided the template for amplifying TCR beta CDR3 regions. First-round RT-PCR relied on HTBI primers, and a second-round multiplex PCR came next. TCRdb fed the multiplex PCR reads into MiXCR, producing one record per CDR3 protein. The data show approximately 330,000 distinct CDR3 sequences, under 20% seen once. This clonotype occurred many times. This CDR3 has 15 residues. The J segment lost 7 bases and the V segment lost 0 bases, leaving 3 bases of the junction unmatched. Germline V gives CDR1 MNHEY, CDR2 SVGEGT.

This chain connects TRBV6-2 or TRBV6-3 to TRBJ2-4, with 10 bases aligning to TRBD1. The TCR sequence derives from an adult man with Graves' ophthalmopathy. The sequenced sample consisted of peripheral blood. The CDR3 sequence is CASSYSGTGENIQYF. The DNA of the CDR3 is TGTGCCAGCAGTTACTCAGGGACAGGGGAGAACATTCAGTACTTC.